The 23 T cell receptor beta chains below all came from one sample that was sequenced in a study of shared T cell receptors in the human thymus. Clones were read by immunoSEQ multiplex PCR, and TCRdb kept only the in-frame ones, dropping some. The sample carries hundreds of thousands of clones, more than 75% recorded once. These same records also appear under a second study, on human thymus T cells.

Source material: thymocytes. These receptor sequences come from a boy under three years old with a congenital heart defect.

The count of this clone is one. V and J are TRBV7-9 and TRBJ2-1, with 9 bases that match TRBD2. Germline lookup yields CDR1 SEHNR and CDR2 FQNEAQ (reference sequence). This CDR3 is 15 amino acids long. Trimming cost V 1 base and J 8 bases; bases outside gene matches: 6. In nucleotides, the CDR3 is TGTGCCAGCAGCTTAGGGCGGGAGGGCCCGTATGAGCAGTTCTTC. Translated, it gives CASSLGREGPYEQFF.

The CDR3 DNA follows: TGTGCCAGCAGCTTAGCGAGGAGGGAGACCCAGTACTTC. Translation gives CASSLARRETQYF. The chain is built from TRBV7-6 and TRBJ2-5; the D gene is possibly TRBD2 (5 bases). This CDR3 region has 13 residues. Trimming left V 0 bases short and J 5 bases short, with 7 bases between. Germline values: CDR1 SGHVS, CDR2 FNYEAQ.

J is TRBJ2-1 and V is TRBV5-1, with TRBD2 matching over 7 bases. This CDR3 is built from 18 residues. After removal of 1 base from V and 7 bases from J, the junction contained 17 bases not matched to a gene. The V gene's germline CDR1 is SGHRS and CDR2 YFSETQ. The CDR3 spells CASSLFVLAGLPGNEQFF. CDR3 DNA sequence: TGCGCCAGCAGCTTGTTTGTTTTAGCGGGCCTCCCGGGGAATGAGCAGTTCTTC.

The chain combines TRBV5-5 with TRBJ1-5; the D is unclear. The CDR3 runs 16 residues. Germline CDR1 is SGHKS and CDR2 is YYEKEE (reference sequence). Trimming pared 4 bases from V and 6 bases from J, leaving 20 bases between. CDR3 sequence (DNA): TGTGCCAGCAGCCTCCCCTTGGGTGGGGAGGGTCAGCCCCAGCATTTT. Protein product: CASSLPLGGEGQPQHF.

V and J are TRBV18 and TRBJ2-3; 9 bases agree with TRBD2. The junction had 4 bases not matched to a gene; V was cut back by 6 bases and J by 0 bases. Germline values: CDR1 KGHSH, CDR2 LQKENI. This CDR3 spans 15 amino acids. The CDR3 DNA follows: TGTGCCAGCTCCCTTAGCGGGAGAAGCACAGATACGCAGTATTTT. This translates into CASSLSGRSTDTQYF.

The J gene is TRBJ2-1, the V gene TRBV6-1, with D uncertain. The CDR3 loop spans 12 amino acids. The V end was cut by 6 bases, the J end by 7 bases, with 10 bases between. Germline values: CDR1 MNHNS, CDR2 SASEGT. The CDR3 DNA reads TGTGCCAGCAGAAACTACCGGAATGAGCAGTTCTTC. Translation: CASRNYRNEQFF.

V usage is TRBV27 and J usage is TRBJ1-5; 8 bases match TRBD1. The CDR3 is 14 residues long. With V trimmed by 5 bases and J by 4 bases, 4 bases remained unmatched. Per the germline V gene, CDR1 is MNHEY and CDR2 is SMNVEV (reference sequence). CDR3 nucleotide sequence: TGTGCCAGCAGTCGACAGGGGAAGAATCAGCCCCAGCATTTT. It codes for CASSRQGKNQPQHF.

This clone was found a few times. This sequence joins TRBV6-5 and TRBJ2-3; tentative D call: TRBD2 (5 bases). The CDR3 runs 14 residues. From germline, CDR1 is MNHEY and CDR2 SVGAGI. The V gene lost 7 bases and the J gene lost 4 bases, with 15 bases spanning the gap. CDR3 residues: CASITPSSPDTQYF. In DNA, the CDR3 is TGTGCCAGCATTACCCCTAGCTCCCCAGATACGCAGTATTTT.

The V gene is TRBV28, the J gene TRBJ1-2; perhaps TRBD1 as D (5 bases). Germline V gives CDR1 MDHEN, CDR2 SYDVKM. Trimming pared 7 bases from V and 4 bases from J, leaving 16 bases between. The CDR3 is 14 amino acids. In nucleotides, the CDR3 is TGTGCCAGCACCTCAGGGAATTTGCTCTATGGCTACACCTTC. This gives the protein CASTSGNLLYGYTF.

This clone turned up a few times. The chain is built from TRBV4-1 and TRBJ1-2, with D maybe TRBD1 (6 bases). Germline CDR1 and CDR2: MGHRA and YSYEKL. Trimming stripped 3 bases from V and 6 bases from J, with 14 bases between. CDR3 length: 14 residues. CDR3 in amino acids: CASSHRPTGNGYTF. CDR3 nucleotide sequence: TGCGCCAGCAGCCACCGCCCCACAGGGAATGGCTACACCTTC.

This chain joins TRBV25-1 and TRBJ1-2; 10 bases match TRBD1. Germline V gene lookup returns CDR1 MGHDK and CDR2 SYGVNS. Unmatched junction bases numbered 12, after V lost 1 base and J lost 4 bases. The CDR3 contains 18 residues. The CDR3 DNA is TGTGCCAGCAGTGAATCCGACAGGGGGCGCCTTTTGGGCTATGGCTACACCTTC. Its protein is CASSESDRGRLLGYGYTF.

The chain couples TRBV5-6 to TRBJ2-7, with D perhaps TRBD1 (6 bases). V dropped 0 bases and J dropped 5 bases, with 27 bases sitting between them. The CDR3 is 19 residues long. Germline CDR1 SGHDT, CDR2 YYEEEE. This CDR3 reads CASSLGEQGDNYPGNEQYF. The CDR3 bases are TGTGCCAGCAGCTTGGGTGAACAGGGAGACAACTATCCGGGAAACGAGCAGTACTTC.

The rearrangement links TRBV30 to TRBJ2-1; no firm D call. Germline loops: CDR1 GTSNPN, CDR2 SVGIG (reference sequence). The CDR3 extends over 16 amino acids. The germline V and J ends were trimmed by 2 bases and 7 bases, with 21 bases remaining between them. CDR3 region: CAWSRIDTLKVNEQFF. CDR3 DNA sequence: TGTGCCTGGAGTCGGATCGACACCCTAAAGGTTAATGAGCAGTTCTTC.

V gene TRBV19 combines with J gene TRBJ1-1; tentatively, D is TRBD1 (5 bases). CDR3 length: 19 residues. V dropped 4 bases and J dropped 2 bases, with 26 bases sitting between them. Germline V gene sequence: CDR1 LNHDA, CDR2 SQIVND (reference sequence). Written as DNA, the CDR3 is TGTGCCAGTAGTAACGCGGTATTAGAGCAGGGCCCCTTTAACACTGAAGCTTTCTTT. Protein: CASSNAVLEQGPFNTEAFF.

The V call is TRBV9, the J call TRBJ2-1, with 7 bases that match TRBD1. Germline CDR1 reads SGDLS; CDR2 reads YYNGEE. V shed 0 bases, J shed 6 bases, and the junction held 6 bases outside the gene matches. The CDR3 sequence is 15 residues long. Here the CDR3 DNA reads TGTGCCAGCAGCGTAGCTGAACAGGGGAGCAATGAGCAGTTCTTC. Translation gives CASSVAEQGSNEQFF.

The V gene is TRBV14, the J gene TRBJ2-5; weak D call: TRBD2 (6 bases). The CDR3 sequence is 15 residues long. V was cut by 0 bases and J by 13 bases, with 21 bases left in between. Looked up from germline, CDR1 is SGHDN and CDR2 is FVKESK. The CDR3 spells CASSQDSGGSWARYF. The CDR3 bases are TGTGCCAGCAGCCAAGATTCAGGAGGGTCCTGGGCCCGGTACTTC.

DNA for the CDR3: TGTGCCAGCAGTGAAAAGGCCCACCTGGTGAGCGGGAGGGCCGCCTACGAGCAGTACTTC. It specifies CASSEKAHLVSGRAAYEQYF. The rearrangement joins TRBV2 to TRBJ2-7, with 10 positions matching TRBD2. Germline CDR1 reads SNHLY; CDR2 reads FYNNEI. The CDR3 extends over 20 amino acids. J gave up 2 bases and V 2 bases, and 18 bases lay outside the gene matches.

This chain uses TRBV20-1 with TRBJ1-2; TRBD1 might be the D (5 bases). The germline gives CDR1 DFQATT, CDR2 SNEGSKA (reference sequence). With 6 bases removed from V and 3 bases from J, the gap between germline ends came to 8 bases. The CDR3 loop spans 11 amino acids. Here the CDR3 DNA reads TGCAGTGCCAGACAGTACTATGGCTACACCTTC. Translated, it gives CSARQYYGYTF.

The chain recombines TRBV7-9 with TRBJ1-4, with a weak D call TRBD1 (5 bases). From germline, CDR1 is SEHNR and CDR2 FQNEAQ (reference sequence). The CDR3 contains 16 residues. V was clipped by 1 base and J by 5 bases, with 14 bases between them. The CDR3 DNA is TGTGCCAGCAGCTTAGGGGGTGTGGACACGAATGAAAAACTGTTTTTT. This translates into CASSLGGVDTNEKLFF.

The chain combines TRBV7-2 with TRBJ2-4; a weak D match, TRBD1 (6 bases). The germline gives CDR1 SGHTA, CDR2 FQGNSA. The CDR3 sequence is 16 residues long. V dropped 0 bases and J dropped 0 bases, with 9 bases sitting between them. Here the CDR3 DNA reads TGTGCCAGCAGCTTAGCGGGACAACTAGCCAAAAACATTCAGTACTTC. It codes for CASSLAGQLAKNIQYF.

This chain joins TRBV1 and TRBJ2-5; the table assigns TRBD2, which was not confirmed against the DNA. TRBV1 is a recognized pseudogene. The CDR3 loop spans 13 amino acids. In nucleotides, the CDR3 is TGCACCAGTCAGCGGGGGCCTACGGAGACCCAGTACTTC. It translates to CTSQRGPTETQYF.

This sequence joins TRBV21-1 and TRBJ2-1; the table assigns TRBD1, which was not confirmed against the DNA. TRBV21-1 is a known pseudogene. The CDR3 length is 13 residues. CDR3 loop: CARNGHIYNEQFF. CDR3 coding DNA: TGTGCCAGAAACGGACATATCTACAATGAGCAGTTCTTC.

The chain combines TRBV5-4 with TRBJ2-3, with D possibly matching TRBD1 (6 bases). Trimming shortened V by 3 bases and J by 2 bases, and 7 bases separated the two germline ends. This CDR3 is 13 amino acids long. The germline gives CDR1 SGHNT, CDR2 YYREEE (reference sequence). In DNA form, the CDR3 reads TGTGCCAGCAGCTGGGACAACACAGATACGCAGTATTTT. Protein sequence: CASSWDNTDTQYF.